This T cell receptor beta chain came from a study of metastatic and nonmetastatic thyroid tumors. Across the whole study: Malignant thyroid and benign thyroid patients provided blood and tumor or nodule tissue whose repertoires were compared.

Notes on the study in general: When malignant thyroid tumors were compared with benign nodules, TCR beta diversity was reportedly significantly higher in the malignant tumors. This held in both blood and tumor samples.

The table lists this clone with many counts. Its specificity is not known. The germline CDR1 and CDR2 sequences are LNHDA and SQIVND (reference sequence). The CDR3 is 15 residues long. V lost 9 bases, J lost 4 bases, and 21 bases lay in between. Per the original methods: Clinicopathological groups of papillary thyroid cancer showed CDR3 differences that were used to build a distant-metastasis classifier. TCRdb reanalyzed the PCR reads via MiXCR. Clone size and V and J calls follow TCRdb, not the original study. The profile covers about 21,000 clones, with 28% appearing a single time and approximately 15% taken by the ten largest. Before thyroid surgery, none of the patients had received any treatment.

Source material: tumor tissue. The chain combines TRBV19 with TRBJ1-2, with a tentative D call TRBD1 (6 bases). This receptor was taken from a male donor with papillary thyroid cancer or a benign thyroid nodule (not recorded which). Some clones in this sample may be carry-over from other donors' samples. The DNA of the CDR3 is TGTGCCAGCACGTCGGGGGCGATGAGCCTCTATGGCTACACCTTC. Translating it yields CASTSGAMSLYGYTF.